One TCR beta chain is described in this entry. No antigen is known for it. This sample stems from a study of cytomegalovirus exposure and HLA in healthy donors. PCR amplification relied on 60 Vbeta primers (plus 13 Jbeta primers). Some clones are missing from TCRdb's copy, which holds only in-frame ones; the method was immunoSEQ multiplex PCR. Among about 94,000 clones listed, about 62% were seen once. V lost 0 bases and J lost 4, with 7 bases in between. The CDR3 sequence is 13 residues long. Germline assignment: CDR1 MNHNS and CDR2 SASEGT. Findings and caveats of the study: Sequencing had likely introduced a cluster of highly shared sequence variants as an artifact. V segments that were indistinguishable, TRBV6-2 and TRBV6-3 among them, were omitted from analysis.

The chain combines TRBV6-1 with TRBJ2-7; D not resolved. The receptor was derived from a young man in good health and CMV-seronegative. Material: PBMCs. The CDR3 bases are TGTGCCAGCAGTGAAGCGAACAGTTACGAGCAGTACTTC. This sequence encodes CASSEANSYEQYF.